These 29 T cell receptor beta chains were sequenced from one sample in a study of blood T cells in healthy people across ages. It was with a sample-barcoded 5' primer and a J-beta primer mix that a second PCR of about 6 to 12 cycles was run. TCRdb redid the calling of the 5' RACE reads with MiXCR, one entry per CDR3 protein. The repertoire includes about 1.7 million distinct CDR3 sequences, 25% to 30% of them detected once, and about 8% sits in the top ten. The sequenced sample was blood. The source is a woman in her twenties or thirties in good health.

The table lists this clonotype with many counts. For the CDR3, the DNA is TGTGCCAGCAGCTTCGGGACTTACACAGATACGCAGTATTTT. Amino acids: CASSFGTYTDTQYF. This chain joins TRBV5-5 and TRBJ2-3; D is possibly TRBD2 (6 bases). The CDR3 runs to 14 residues. CDR1 is SGHKS, CDR2 YYEKEE, per germline (reference sequence). Deletions cut 2 bases from V and 2 bases from J, with 9 bases between.

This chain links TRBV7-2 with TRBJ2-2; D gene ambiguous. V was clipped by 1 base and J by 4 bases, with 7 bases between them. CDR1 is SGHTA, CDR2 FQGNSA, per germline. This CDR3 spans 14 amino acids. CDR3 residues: CASSLVGFTGELFF. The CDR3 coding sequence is TGTGCCAGCAGCTTAGTGGGATTCACCGGGGAGCTGTTTTTT.

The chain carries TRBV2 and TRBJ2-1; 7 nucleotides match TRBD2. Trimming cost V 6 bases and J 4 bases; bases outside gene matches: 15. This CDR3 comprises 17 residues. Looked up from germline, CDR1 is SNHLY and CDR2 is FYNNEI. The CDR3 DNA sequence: TGTGCCAGCAGGGGGGGGAGGGCCTTTATGGGATACAATGAGCAGTTCTTC. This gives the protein CASRGGRAFMGYNEQFF.

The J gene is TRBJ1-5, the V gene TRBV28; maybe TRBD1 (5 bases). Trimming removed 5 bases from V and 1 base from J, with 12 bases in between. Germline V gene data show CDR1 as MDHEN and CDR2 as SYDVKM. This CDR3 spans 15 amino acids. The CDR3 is CASSLDSRSNQPQHF. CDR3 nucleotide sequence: TGTGCCAGCAGTCTTGACAGTCGAAGCAATCAGCCCCAGCATTTT.

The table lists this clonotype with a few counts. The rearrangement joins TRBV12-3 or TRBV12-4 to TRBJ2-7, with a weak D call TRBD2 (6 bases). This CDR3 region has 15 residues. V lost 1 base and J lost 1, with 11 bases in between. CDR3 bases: TGTGCCAGCAGTTTAGGATTAGCGGAATCCTACGAGCAGTACTTC. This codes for CASSLGLAESYEQYF.

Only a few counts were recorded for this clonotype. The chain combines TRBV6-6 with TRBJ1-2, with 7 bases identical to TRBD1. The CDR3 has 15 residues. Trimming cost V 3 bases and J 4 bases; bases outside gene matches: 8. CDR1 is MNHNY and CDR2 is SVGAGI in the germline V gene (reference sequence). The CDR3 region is CASSYYQGGGYGYTF. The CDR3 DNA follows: TGTGCCAGCAGTTATTATCAAGGGGGCGGCTATGGCTACACCTTC.

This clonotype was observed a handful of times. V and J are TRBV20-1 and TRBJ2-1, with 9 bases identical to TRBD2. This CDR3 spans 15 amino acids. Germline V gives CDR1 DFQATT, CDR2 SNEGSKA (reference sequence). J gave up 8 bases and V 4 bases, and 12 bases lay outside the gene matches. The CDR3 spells CSAKTGSGGIYEQFF. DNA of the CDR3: TGCAGTGCTAAAACTGGTAGCGGGGGTATATATGAGCAGTTCTTC.

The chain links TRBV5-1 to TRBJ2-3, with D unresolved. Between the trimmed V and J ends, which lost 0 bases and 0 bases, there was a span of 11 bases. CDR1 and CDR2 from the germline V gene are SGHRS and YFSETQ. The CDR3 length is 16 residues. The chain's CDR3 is CASSLGRGVSTDTQYF. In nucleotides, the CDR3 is TGCGCCAGCAGCTTGGGGCGCGGCGTGAGCACAGATACGCAGTATTTT.

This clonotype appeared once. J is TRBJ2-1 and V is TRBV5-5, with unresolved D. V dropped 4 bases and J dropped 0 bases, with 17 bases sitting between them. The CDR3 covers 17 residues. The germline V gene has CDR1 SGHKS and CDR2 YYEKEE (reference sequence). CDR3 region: CASSLLVGISSYNEQFF. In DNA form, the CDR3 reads TGTGCCAGCAGCCTTCTCGTGGGGATAAGCTCCTACAATGAGCAGTTCTTC.

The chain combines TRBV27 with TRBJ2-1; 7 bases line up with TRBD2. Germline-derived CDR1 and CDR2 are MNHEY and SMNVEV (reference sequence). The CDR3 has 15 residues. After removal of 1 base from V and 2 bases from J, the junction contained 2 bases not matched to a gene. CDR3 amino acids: CASSLWEGPYNEQFF. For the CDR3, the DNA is TGTGCCAGCAGTTTATGGGAGGGCCCCTACAATGAGCAGTTCTTC.

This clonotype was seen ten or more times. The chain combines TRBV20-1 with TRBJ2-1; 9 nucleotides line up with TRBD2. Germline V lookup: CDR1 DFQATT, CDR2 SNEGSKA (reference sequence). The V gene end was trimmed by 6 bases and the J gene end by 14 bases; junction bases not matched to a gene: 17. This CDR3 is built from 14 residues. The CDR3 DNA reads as TGCAGTGCCCGAGGGGGACTAGCACCCTTCGTGGAGTTCTTC. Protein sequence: CSARGGLAPFVEFF.

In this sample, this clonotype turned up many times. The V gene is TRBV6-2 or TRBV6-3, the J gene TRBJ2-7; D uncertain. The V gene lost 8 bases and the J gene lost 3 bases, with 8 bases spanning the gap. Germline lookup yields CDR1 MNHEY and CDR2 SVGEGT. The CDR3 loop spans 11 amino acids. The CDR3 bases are TGTGCCAGCGCGGCTGGCTACGAGCAGTACTTC. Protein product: CASAAGYEQYF.

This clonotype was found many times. The CDR3 sequence: CASSPPAQETQYF. The CDR3 nucleotides read TGTGCCAGCTCACCACCGGCCCAAGAGACCCAGTACTTC. The genes are TRBV18 and TRBJ2-5; D gene ambiguous. V was clipped by 0 bases and J by 1 base, with 3 bases between them. The CDR3 runs to 13 residues. Germline V gene sequence: CDR1 KGHSH, CDR2 LQKENI.

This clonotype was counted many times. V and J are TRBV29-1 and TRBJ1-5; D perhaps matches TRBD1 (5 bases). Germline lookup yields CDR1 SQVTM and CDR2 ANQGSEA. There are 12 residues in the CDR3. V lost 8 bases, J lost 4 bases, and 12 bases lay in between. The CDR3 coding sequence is TGCAGCACCGGGACCGGGAATCAGCCCCAGCATTTT. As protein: CSTGTGNQPQHF.

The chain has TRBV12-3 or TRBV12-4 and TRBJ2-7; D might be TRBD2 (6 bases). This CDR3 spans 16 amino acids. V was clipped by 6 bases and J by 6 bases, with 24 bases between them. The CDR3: CASRGDVLATPFEQYF. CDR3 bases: TGTGCCAGCAGGGGCGACGTGCTAGCGACCCCCTTCGAGCAGTACTTC.

The CDR3 sequence: CASSARLPSTGELFF. CDR3 bases: TGCGCCAGCAGCGCAAGGCTCCCTAGCACCGGGGAGCTGTTTTTT. J is TRBJ2-2 and V is TRBV4-1; D is unclear. V gave up 5 bases and J gave up 4 bases, with 14 bases separating them. This CDR3 is 15 amino acids long. Germline V gene sequence: CDR1 MGHRA, CDR2 YSYEKL.

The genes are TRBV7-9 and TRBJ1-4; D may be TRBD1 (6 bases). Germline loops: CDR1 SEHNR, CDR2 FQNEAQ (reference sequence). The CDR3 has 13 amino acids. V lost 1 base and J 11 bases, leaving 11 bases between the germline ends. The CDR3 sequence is CASSLEQGWKLFF. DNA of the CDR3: TGTGCCAGCAGCTTAGAGCAGGGGTGGAAACTGTTTTTT.

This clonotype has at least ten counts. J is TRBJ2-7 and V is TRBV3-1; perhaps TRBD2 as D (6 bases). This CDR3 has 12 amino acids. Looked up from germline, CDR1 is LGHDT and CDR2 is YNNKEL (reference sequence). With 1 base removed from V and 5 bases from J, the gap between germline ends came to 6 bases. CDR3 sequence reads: CASSQGGNEQYF. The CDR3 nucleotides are TGTGCCAGCAGCCAAGGCGGGAACGAGCAGTACTTC.

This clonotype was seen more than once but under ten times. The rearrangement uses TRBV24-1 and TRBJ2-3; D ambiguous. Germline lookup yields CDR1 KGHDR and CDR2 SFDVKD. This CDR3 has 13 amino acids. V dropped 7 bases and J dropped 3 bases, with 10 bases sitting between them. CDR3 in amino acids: CATSALRTDTQYF. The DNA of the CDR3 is TGTGCCACCAGCGCTCTTCGGACAGATACGCAGTATTTT.

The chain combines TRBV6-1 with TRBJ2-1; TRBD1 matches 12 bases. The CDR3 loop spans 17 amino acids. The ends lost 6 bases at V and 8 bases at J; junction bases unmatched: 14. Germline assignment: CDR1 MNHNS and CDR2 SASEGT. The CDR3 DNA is TGTGCCAGCAGCCACGGAGAAGGGACAGGGGGCGCGGATGAGCAGTTCTTC. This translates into CASSHGEGTGGADEQFF.

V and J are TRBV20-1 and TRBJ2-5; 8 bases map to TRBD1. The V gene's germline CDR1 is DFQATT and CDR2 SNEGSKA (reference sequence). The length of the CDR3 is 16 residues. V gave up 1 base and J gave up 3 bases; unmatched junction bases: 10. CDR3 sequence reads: CSARARTDRVEETQYF. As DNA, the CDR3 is TGCAGTGCTAGAGCTAGAACGGACAGGGTGGAAGAGACCCAGTACTTC.

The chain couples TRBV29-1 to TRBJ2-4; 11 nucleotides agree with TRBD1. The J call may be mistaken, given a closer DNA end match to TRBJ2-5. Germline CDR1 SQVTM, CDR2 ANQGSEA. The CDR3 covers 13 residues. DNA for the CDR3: TGCAGCGTTGCATGGGACAGGGGGGAGACCCAGTACTTC. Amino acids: CSVAWDRGETQYF.

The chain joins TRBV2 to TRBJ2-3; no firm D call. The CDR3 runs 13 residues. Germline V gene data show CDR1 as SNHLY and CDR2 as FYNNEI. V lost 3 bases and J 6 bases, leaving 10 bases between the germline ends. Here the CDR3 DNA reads TGTGCCAGCAGTGATCAGGAGTGGGATACGCAGTATTTT. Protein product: CASSDQEWDTQYF.

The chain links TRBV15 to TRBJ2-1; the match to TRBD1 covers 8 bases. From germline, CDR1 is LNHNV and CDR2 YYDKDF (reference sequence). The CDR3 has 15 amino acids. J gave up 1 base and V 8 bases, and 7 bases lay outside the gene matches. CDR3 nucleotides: TGTGCCACCCGTACGGACAGGGCATCCTACAATGAGCAGTTCTTC. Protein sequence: CATRTDRASYNEQFF.

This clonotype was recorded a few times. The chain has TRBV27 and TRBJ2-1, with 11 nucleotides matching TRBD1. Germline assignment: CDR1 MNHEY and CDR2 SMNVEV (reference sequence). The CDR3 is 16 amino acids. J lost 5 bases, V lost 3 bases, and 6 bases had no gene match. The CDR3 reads CASSFRGDRGNNEQFF. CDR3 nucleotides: TGTGCCAGCAGTTTCCGCGGGGACAGGGGGAACAATGAGCAGTTCTTC.

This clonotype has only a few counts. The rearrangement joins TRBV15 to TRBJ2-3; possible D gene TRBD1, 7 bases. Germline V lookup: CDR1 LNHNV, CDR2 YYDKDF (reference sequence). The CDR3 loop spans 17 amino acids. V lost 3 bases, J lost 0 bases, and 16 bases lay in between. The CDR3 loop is CATSSQGGFPSTDTQYF. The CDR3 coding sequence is TGTGCCACCAGCAGTCAGGGGGGTTTTCCTAGCACAGATACGCAGTATTTT.

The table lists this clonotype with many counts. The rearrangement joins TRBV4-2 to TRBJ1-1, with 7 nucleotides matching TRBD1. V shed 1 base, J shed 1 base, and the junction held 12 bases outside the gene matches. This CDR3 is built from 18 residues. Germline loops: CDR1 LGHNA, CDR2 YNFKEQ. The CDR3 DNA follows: TGTGCCAGCAGCCAAGGGGGGGCAGGGGGTTCTCCGAACACTGAAGCTTTCTTT. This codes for CASSQGGAGGSPNTEAFF.

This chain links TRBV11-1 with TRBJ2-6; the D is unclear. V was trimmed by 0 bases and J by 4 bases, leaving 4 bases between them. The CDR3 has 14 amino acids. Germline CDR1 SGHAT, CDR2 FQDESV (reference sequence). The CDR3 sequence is CASSLARGANVLTF. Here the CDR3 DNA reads TGTGCCAGCAGCTTAGCGCGGGGGGCCAACGTCCTGACTTTC.

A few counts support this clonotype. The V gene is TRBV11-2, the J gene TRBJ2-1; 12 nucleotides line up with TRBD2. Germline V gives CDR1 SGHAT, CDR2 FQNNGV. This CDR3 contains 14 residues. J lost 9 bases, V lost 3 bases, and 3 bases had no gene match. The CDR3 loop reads CASSFPLAGGEQFF. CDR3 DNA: TGTGCCAGCAGCTTCCCACTAGCGGGAGGTGAGCAGTTCTTC.